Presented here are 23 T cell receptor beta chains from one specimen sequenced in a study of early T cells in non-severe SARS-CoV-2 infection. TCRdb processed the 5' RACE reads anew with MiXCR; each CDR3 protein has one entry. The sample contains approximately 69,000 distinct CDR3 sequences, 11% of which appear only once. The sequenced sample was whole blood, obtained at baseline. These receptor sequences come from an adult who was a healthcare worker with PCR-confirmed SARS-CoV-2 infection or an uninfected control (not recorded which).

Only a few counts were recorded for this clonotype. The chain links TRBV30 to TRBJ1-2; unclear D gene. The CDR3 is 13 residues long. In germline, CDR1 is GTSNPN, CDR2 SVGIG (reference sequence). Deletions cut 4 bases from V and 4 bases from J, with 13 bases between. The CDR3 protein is CAWTFAGPYGYTF. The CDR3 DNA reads TGTGCCTGGACCTTTGCGGGCCCCTATGGCTACACCTTC.

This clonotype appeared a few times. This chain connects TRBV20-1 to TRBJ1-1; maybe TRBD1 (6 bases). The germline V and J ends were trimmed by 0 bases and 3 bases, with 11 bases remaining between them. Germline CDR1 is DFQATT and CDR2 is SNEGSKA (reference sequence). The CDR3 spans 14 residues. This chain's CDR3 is CSARDPGAHTEAFF. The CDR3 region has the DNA TGCAGTGCTAGAGATCCAGGGGCTCACACTGAAGCTTTCTTT.

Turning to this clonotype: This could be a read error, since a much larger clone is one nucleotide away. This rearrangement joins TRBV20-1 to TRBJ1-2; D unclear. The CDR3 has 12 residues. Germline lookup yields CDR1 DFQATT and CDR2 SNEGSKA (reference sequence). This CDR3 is CGARPGDGGYTF. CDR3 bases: TGCGGTGCTAGGCCGGGAGACGGTGGCTACACCTTC.

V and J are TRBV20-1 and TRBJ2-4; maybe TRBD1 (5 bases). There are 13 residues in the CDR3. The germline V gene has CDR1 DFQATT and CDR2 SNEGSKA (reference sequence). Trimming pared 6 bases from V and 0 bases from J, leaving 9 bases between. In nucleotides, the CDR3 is TGCAGTGCCCAGACAGTAGCCAAAAACATTCAGTACTTC. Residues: CSAQTVAKNIQYF.

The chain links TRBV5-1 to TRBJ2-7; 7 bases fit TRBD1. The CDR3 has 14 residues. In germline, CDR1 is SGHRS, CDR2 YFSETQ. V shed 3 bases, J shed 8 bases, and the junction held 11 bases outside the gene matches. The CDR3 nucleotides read TGCGCCAGCAGCTCCTCGGGACAGCTTAGACAGCAGTACTTC. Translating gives CASSSSGQLRQQYF.

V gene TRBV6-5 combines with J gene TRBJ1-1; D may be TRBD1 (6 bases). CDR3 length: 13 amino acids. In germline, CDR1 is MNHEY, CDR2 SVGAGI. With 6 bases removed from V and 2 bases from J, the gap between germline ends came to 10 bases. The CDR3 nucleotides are TGTGCCAGCAGGCAGGGGACAAACACTGAAGCTTTCTTT. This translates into CASRQGTNTEAFF.

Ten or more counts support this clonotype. In DNA form, the CDR3 reads TGTGCCAGCAGCCCAATACGGGGGGCCTACGAGCAGTACTTC. The encoded protein is CASSPIRGAYEQYF. The chain links TRBV7-9 to TRBJ2-7; TRBD2 agrees at 7 bases. Trimming cost V 5 bases and J 2 bases; bases outside gene matches: 6. The CDR3 has 14 residues. Germline values: CDR1 SEHNR, CDR2 FQNEAQ (reference sequence).

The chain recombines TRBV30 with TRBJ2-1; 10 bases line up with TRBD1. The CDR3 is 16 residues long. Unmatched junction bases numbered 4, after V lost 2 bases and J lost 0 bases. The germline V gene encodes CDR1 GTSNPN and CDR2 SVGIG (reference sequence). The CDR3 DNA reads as TGTGCCTGGAGTACATGGACAGGGGGCTCCTACAATGAGCAGTTCTTC. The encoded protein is CAWSTWTGGSYNEQFF.

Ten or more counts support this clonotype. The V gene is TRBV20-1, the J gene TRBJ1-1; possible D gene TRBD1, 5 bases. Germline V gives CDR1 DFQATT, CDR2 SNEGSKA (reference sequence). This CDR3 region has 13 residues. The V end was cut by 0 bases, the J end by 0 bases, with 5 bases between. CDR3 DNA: TGCAGTGCTAGAGACAGGGTGAACACTGAAGCTTTCTTT. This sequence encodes CSARDRVNTEAFF.

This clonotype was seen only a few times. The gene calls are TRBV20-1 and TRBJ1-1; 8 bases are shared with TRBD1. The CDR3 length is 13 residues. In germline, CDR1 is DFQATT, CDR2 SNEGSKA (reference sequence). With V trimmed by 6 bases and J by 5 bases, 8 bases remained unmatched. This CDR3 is CSAIDRGGTEAFF. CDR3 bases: TGCAGTGCAATAGACAGGGGAGGGACTGAAGCTTTCTTT.

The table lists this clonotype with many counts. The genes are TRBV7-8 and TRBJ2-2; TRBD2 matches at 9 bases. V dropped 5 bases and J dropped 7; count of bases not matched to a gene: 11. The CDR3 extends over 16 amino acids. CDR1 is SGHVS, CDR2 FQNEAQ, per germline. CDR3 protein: CASSPIAGVRIGELFF. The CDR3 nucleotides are TGTGCCAGCAGCCCAATAGCGGGAGTACGAATCGGGGAGCTGTTTTTT.

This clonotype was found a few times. The CDR3 DNA follows: TGTGCCAGCAGCTTGGTCGGGACTGATTACTACGAGCAGTACTTC. Translating it yields CASSLVGTDYYEQYF. The rearrangement uses TRBV5-5 and TRBJ2-7, with D possibly TRBD2 on 6 matching bases. CDR1 is SGHKS and CDR2 is YYEKEE in the germline V gene (reference sequence). The CDR3 loop spans 15 amino acids. Deletions cut 0 bases from V and 3 bases from J, with 13 bases between.

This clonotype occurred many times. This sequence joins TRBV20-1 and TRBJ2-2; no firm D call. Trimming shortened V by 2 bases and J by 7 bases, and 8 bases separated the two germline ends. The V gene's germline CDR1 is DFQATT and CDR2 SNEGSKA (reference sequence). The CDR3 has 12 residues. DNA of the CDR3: TGCAGTGCTAGATTAGCCCACGGGGAGCTGTTTTTT. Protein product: CSARLAHGELFF.

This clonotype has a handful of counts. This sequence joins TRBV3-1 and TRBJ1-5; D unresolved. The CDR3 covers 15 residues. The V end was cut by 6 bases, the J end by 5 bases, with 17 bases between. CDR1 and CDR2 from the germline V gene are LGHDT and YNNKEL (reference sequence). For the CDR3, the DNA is TGTGCCAGCAGTCTCAACAGTGGAAAGGATCAGCCCCAGCATTTT. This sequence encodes CASSLNSGKDQPQHF.

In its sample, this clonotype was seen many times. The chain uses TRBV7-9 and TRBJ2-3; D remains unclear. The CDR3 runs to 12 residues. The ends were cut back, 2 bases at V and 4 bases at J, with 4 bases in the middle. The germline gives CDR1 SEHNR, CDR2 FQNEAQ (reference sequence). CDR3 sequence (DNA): TGTGCCAGCAGCTTAATTTCAGATACGCAGTATTTT. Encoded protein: CASSLISDTQYF.

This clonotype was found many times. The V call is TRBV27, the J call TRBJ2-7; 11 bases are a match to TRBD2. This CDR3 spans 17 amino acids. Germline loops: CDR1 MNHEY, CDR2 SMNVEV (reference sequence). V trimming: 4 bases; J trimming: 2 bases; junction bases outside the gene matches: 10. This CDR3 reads CASSSRLAGYLTYEQYF. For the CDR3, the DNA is TGTGCCAGCAGTTCGCGACTAGCGGGGTACTTAACCTACGAGCAGTACTTC.

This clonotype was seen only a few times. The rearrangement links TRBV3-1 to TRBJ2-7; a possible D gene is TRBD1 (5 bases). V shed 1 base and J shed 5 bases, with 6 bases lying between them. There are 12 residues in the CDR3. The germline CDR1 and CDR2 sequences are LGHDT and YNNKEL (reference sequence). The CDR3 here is CASSQGGNEQYF. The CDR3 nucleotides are TGTGCCAGCAGCCAAGGGGGCAACGAGCAGTACTTC.

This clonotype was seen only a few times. The CDR3 DNA reads TGTGCCAGCAGCAATCGACCGGCCAAAAACATTCAGTACTTC. Translation: CASSNRPAKNIQYF. V is TRBV5-6 and J is TRBJ2-4; unclear D gene. Germline V gene lookup returns CDR1 SGHDT and CDR2 YYEEEE. Trimming stripped 4 bases from V and 1 base from J, with 9 bases between. The length of the CDR3 is 14 residues.

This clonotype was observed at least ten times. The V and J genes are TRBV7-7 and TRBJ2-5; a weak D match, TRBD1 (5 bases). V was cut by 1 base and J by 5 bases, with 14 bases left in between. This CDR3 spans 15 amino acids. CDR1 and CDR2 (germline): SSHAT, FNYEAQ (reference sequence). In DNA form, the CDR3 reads TGTGCCAGCAGCTTAGGCGCGACAGTTGTTGAGACCCAGTACTTC. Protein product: CASSLGATVVETQYF.

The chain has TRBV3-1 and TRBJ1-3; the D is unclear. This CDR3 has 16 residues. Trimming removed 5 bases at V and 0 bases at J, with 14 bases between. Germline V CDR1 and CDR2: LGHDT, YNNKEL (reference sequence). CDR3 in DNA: TGTGCCAGCAGCTTGGACCTGGCTTACTCTGGAAACACCATATATTTT. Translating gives CASSLDLAYSGNTIYF. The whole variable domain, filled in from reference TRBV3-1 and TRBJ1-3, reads DTAVSQTPKYLVTQMGNDKSIKCEQNLGHDTMYWYKQDSKKFLKIMFSYNNKELIINETVPNRFSPKSPDKAHLNLHINSLELGDSAVYFCASSLDLAYSGNTIYFGEGSWLTVV.

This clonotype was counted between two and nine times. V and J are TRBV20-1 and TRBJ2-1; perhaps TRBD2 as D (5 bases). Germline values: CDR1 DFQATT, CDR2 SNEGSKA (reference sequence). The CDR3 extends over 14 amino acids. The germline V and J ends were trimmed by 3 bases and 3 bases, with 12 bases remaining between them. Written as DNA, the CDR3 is TGCAGTGCTAGTTCAAAGCGGTTCTACAATGAGCAGTTCTTC. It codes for CSASSKRFYNEQFF.

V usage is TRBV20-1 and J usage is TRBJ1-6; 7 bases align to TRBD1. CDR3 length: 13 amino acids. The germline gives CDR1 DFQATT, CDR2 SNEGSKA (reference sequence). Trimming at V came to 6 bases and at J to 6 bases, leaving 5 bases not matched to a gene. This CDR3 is CSANRDSNSPLHF. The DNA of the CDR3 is TGCAGTGCAAATCGGGACAGTAATTCACCCCTCCACTTT.

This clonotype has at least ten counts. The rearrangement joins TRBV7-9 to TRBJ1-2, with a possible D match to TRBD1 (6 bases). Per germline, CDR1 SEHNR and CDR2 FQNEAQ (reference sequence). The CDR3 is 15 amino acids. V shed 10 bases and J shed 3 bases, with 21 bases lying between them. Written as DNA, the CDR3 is TGTGCCACTCGAGGATTTGCAGGGGAGCACTATGGCTACACCTTC. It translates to CATRGFAGEHYGYTF.